This T cell receptor (beta chain) was found in a study of blood T cell repertoires in COVID-19. At the level of the study: T cells, B-cell-depleted T cells, or PBMCs provided the cDNA or gDNA that served as material.

Germline assignment: CDR1 LNHDA and CDR2 SQIVND (reference sequence). V lost 2 bases to trimming and J lost 2 bases, with 7 bases between them. The CDR3 loop spans 13 amino acids. Produced via immunoSEQ multiplex PCR; TCRdb's table is partial and in-frame only. The sample lists about 59,000 clones; 70% to 85% were seen once. The source of this sequence is a human donor in a cohort sampled during active COVID-19. The sequenced material came from peripheral blood. The rearrangement joins TRBV19 to TRBJ2-7, with D maybe TRBD1 (6 bases). CDR3 residues: CASSIRTAYEQYF. The DNA of the CDR3 is TGTGCCAGTAGTATACGGACAGCCTACGAGCAGTACTTC.